This TCR beta chain was observed in a study of T-cell reconstitution after alpha-beta-depleted transplantation in children. This clonotype has ten or more counts. Antigen: not known. Study results and caveats: In patients about two months after transplant, alpha-beta T cells reportedly arose from several hundred expanded graft clones.

Construction of the TCRbeta library involved unique molecular identifiers. TCRdb recomputed calls from the PCR reads with MiXCR, one row per CDR3 protein. In the table there are hundreds of thousands of distinct CDR3 sequences, 10% to 15% of which are singletons. The CDR3 consists of 11 residues. V lost 4 bases, J lost 10 bases, and 8 bases lay in between. Germline V gene data show CDR1 as MDHEN and CDR2 as SYDVKM. This TCR came from a male patient aged 10 to 17 who had a stem cell transplant for acute myeloid leukemia, so the T cells may come from the graft donor. The V and J genes are TRBV28 and TRBJ2-1, with D perhaps matching TRBD1 (6 bases). The specimen comprised PBMCs, mostly from graft donor cells, sampled 360 days after TCRalphabeta/CD19-depleted stem cell transplant. CDR3 protein: CASSSTGEQFF. In DNA, the CDR3 is TGTGCCAGCAGTTCTACAGGGGAGCAGTTCTTC.